A single sample is the source of the 12 T cell receptor beta chains below, sequenced in a study of T cell repertoires in cytomegalovirus infection (dated by TCRdb to the late 2010s). The data were produced on an Illumina HiSeq 1500. Through fastp at Q25 and MiXCR, TCRdb rebuilt clones from the public reads, retaining in-frame beta chains. Rows merge per CDR3 protein into single entries with the most common DNA and genes. The sample includes 65,000 to 90,000 distinct CDR3 sequences, with more than 3% observed a single time. The ten most abundant clones make up around a fifth of the sample. What was sequenced was PBMCs. All receptors derive from a human donor in good health (CMV status not recorded). Some clones in this sample may be carry-over from other donors' samples.

This clonotype was counted at least ten times. The V gene is TRBV5-4, the J gene TRBJ1-2, with 7 nucleotides matching TRBD1. Germline V gene data show CDR1 as SGHNT and CDR2 as YYREEE (reference sequence). The CDR3 runs to 13 residues. V dropped 0 bases and J dropped 6; count of bases not matched to a gene: 2. This CDR3 is CASSLVQGDGYTF. DNA for the CDR3: TGTGCCAGCAGCTTGGTGCAGGGGGATGGCTACACCTTC.

In its sample, this clonotype was seen many times. This rearrangement joins TRBV7-2 to TRBJ2-5; 7 nucleotides line up with TRBD2. Per germline, CDR1 SGHTA and CDR2 FQGNSA. J gave up 5 bases and V 4 bases, and 16 bases lay outside the gene matches. The CDR3 extends over 17 amino acids. CDR3 coding DNA: TGTGCCAGCAGCTCGTTTTCTAGCGGCCACCCTCGGGAGACCCAGTACTTC. Its protein is CASSSFSSGHPRETQYF. The whole variable domain, filled in from reference TRBV7-2 and TRBJ2-5, reads GAGVSQSPSNKVTEKGKDVELRCDPISGHTALYWYRQSLGQGLEFLIYFQGNSAPDKSGLPSDRFSAERTGGSVSTLTIQRTQQEDSAVYLCASSSFSSGHPRETQYFGPGTRLLVL.

This clonotype was detected ten times or more. The chain is built from TRBV7-2 and TRBJ2-3, with D uncertain. CDR3 length equals 13 residues. V dropped 5 bases and J dropped 8 bases, with 14 bases sitting between them. Germline CDR1 reads SGHTA; CDR2 reads FQGNSA. The CDR3 here is CASSTDHDGTQYF. The CDR3 DNA follows: TGTGCCAGCAGCACCGACCACGACGGTACGCAGTATTTT.

This clonotype was observed at least ten times. The chain carries TRBV12-3 or TRBV12-4 and TRBJ2-5; 8 bases are shared with TRBD2. V gave up 5 bases and J gave up 4 bases; unmatched junction bases: 6. The CDR3 consists of 14 residues. The CDR3 nucleotides read TGTGCCAGCAGTCGGGAGGGGGTGAGAGAGACCCAGTACTTC. Amino acids: CASSREGVRETQYF.

Many counts were recorded for this clonotype. The chain carries TRBV7-2 and TRBJ2-1, with 11 bases fitting TRBD2. Germline CDR1 SGHTA, CDR2 FQGNSA. The CDR3 sequence is 13 residues long. The V segment lost 5 bases and the J segment 9 bases; nucleotides outside the gene matches: 3. The CDR3 region is CASSTLAGVEQFF. The CDR3 DNA sequence: TGTGCCAGCAGCACACTAGCGGGAGTTGAGCAGTTCTTC.

This clonotype came up many times. The gene calls are TRBV4-1 and TRBJ1-2; no reliable D call. Germline V gene lookup returns CDR1 MGHRA and CDR2 YSYEKL. V dropped 0 bases and J dropped 4 bases, with 15 bases sitting between them. The CDR3 is 16 residues long. CDR3 nucleotides: TGCGCCAGCAGCCAAGACGCCGGAGCCACAATCTATGGCTACACCTTC. This sequence encodes CASSQDAGATIYGYTF.

This clonotype was picked up many times. The J gene is TRBJ2-1, the V gene TRBV4-1; TRBD2 matches 13 bases. The CDR3 consists of 16 residues. V was clipped by 1 base and J by 9 bases; unmatched bases: 6. Germline-derived CDR1 and CDR2 are MGHRA and YSYEKL. The CDR3 sequence: CASSQGLAGGKGEQFF. Here the CDR3 DNA reads TGCGCCAGCAGCCAAGGACTAGCGGGGGGAAAGGGTGAGCAGTTCTTC.

This clonotype was seen many times. This chain joins TRBV20-1 and TRBJ1-1, with no clear D. Trimming cost V 6 bases and J 4 bases, with 12 bases left between them. Germline loops: CDR1 DFQATT, CDR2 SNEGSKA (reference sequence). This CDR3 is 12 amino acids long. DNA for the CDR3: TGCAGTGCAGGAATGGGAGGCACTGAAGCTTTCTTT. Protein: CSAGMGGTEAFF.

The table lists this clonotype with many counts. The CDR3 DNA reads TGTGCCAGCAGCCCGCGTATGGCGAGCACCGGGGAGCTGTTTTTT. It is translated as CASSPRMASTGELFF. This chain links TRBV7-2 with TRBJ2-2, with D hard to call. The CDR3 length is 15 residues. Trimming removed 5 bases at V and 4 bases at J, with 14 bases between. Germline V gene sequence: CDR1 SGHTA, CDR2 FQGNSA. Complete variable domain (other parts from reference TRBV7-2 and TRBJ2-2): GAGVSQSPSNKVTEKGKDVELRCDPISGHTALYWYRQSLGQGLEFLIYFQGNSAPDKSGLPSDRFSAERTGGSVSTLTIQRTQQEDSAVYLCASSPRMASTGELFFGEGSRLTVL.

This clonotype came up a few times. DNA of the CDR3: TGTGCCAGCAGCTTTGGTCTAACCAATCAGCCCCAGCATTTT. This sequence encodes CASSFGLTNQPQHF. The chain joins TRBV7-8 to TRBJ1-5, with D hard to call. The CDR3 sequence is 14 residues long. V was shortened by 3 bases and J by 3 bases, with 9 bases between the two germline ends. CDR1 and CDR2 from the germline V gene are SGHVS and FQNEAQ.

Ten or more counts support this clonotype. This rearrangement joins TRBV7-2 to TRBJ1-1; TRBD1 matches at 7 bases. Germline V gene lookup returns CDR1 SGHTA and CDR2 FQGNSA. V shed 1 base and J 12 bases; nucleotides not matched to a gene: 5. The CDR3 extends over 12 amino acids. The CDR3 loop is CASSLGGTVPFF. The CDR3 coding sequence is TGTGCCAGCAGCTTAGGGGGGACAGTTCCTTTCTTT.

This clonotype appeared many times. The chain uses TRBV11-2 and TRBJ2-1, with 9 bases lining up with TRBD1. The CDR3 runs to 15 residues. Losses at the gene ends were 5 bases for V and 4 bases for J; bases not matched to a gene: 6. In germline, CDR1 is SGHAT, CDR2 FQNNGV. The CDR3 DNA sequence: TGTGCCAGCAGCAACCGGGACAGGGCTTACAATGAGCAGTTCTTC. Protein product: CASSNRDRAYNEQFF.